This T cell receptor beta chain was observed in a study of radiation and T cells in renal cell carcinoma. Study findings and constraints: Pretreatment tumor biopsies were lacking, so baseline clonotypes are unknown.

Indicated time point: blood 2 weeks post-SBRT. Noted treatment: 15 Gy SBRT to primary tumor, nephrectomy 4 weeks later. The table lists this clone with a few counts. What it binds is unknown. Data came from immunoSEQ multiplex PCR; TCRdb stores just in-frame clones and leaves some out. The sample has around 120,000 clones; more than 80% are singletons. The CDR3 extends over 15 amino acids. V lost 7 bases, J lost 2 bases, and 6 bases stayed unmatched. Germline V gene data show CDR1 as LNHDA and CDR2 as SQIVND (reference sequence). The chain has TRBV19 and TRBJ2-2, with 8 nucleotides matching TRBD1. The clonotype was recovered from a woman between 55 and 75 years old with renal cell carcinoma. This specimen consisted of blood, obtained from a patient whose treatment included radiotherapy and nephrectomy. The CDR3, as DNA: TGTGCCAGTAAATTGGACAGGGTAAACACCGGGGAGCTGTTTTTT. Translation: CASKLDRVNTGELFF.